Listed here are 18 T cell receptor beta chains from one sample, sequenced in a study of cytomegalovirus exposure and HLA in healthy donors. Primers for the PCR totalled 60 Vbeta and 13 Jbeta. The table came from immunoSEQ multiplex PCR; TCRdb's copy has only in-frame clones and leaves some out. The table lists approximately 190,000 clones, around three quarters of them singletons. The specimen was PBMCs. The receptor source for this set is a woman aged 30 to 39 in good health and CMV-seronegative.

This sequence joins TRBV6-4 and TRBJ2-2; the D gene is possibly TRBD1 (5 bases). V was trimmed by 3 bases and J by 6 bases, leaving 14 bases between them. Germline lookup yields CDR1 MRHNA and CDR2 SNTAGT. This CDR3 has 15 amino acids. As DNA, the CDR3 is TGTGCCAGCAGTGATGGAGACAGAGTCGCCGGGGAGCTGTTTTTT. This codes for CASSDGDRVAGELFF.

This clone has just one count. The chain recombines TRBV19 with TRBJ2-7, with 7 bases matching TRBD1. This CDR3 spans 15 amino acids. Germline CDR1 reads LNHDA; CDR2 reads SQIVND (reference sequence). Unmatched junction bases numbered 8, after V lost 2 bases and J lost 4 bases. The CDR3, as DNA: TGTGCCAGTAGTATAAGTACAGGGGATCGATACGAGCAGTACTTC. Its translation is CASSISTGDRYEQYF.

The V and J genes are TRBV4-2 and TRBJ2-5; D is possibly TRBD2 (5 bases). The CDR3 contains 16 residues. CDR1 and CDR2 (germline): LGHNA, YNFKEQ. V lost 3 bases and J 1 base, leaving 15 bases between the germline ends. The DNA for the CDR3 is TGTGCCAGCAGCCAGTTTGGCGGGCCGTCCCAAGAGACCCAGTACTTC. It encodes CASSQFGGPSQETQYF.

The genes are TRBV11-2 and TRBJ2-7, with D perhaps matching TRBD1 (6 bases). CDR1 SGHAT and CDR2 FQNNGV come from the germline V gene. Trimming shortened V by 1 base and J by 3 bases, and 10 bases separated the two germline ends. The CDR3 covers 14 residues. This CDR3 reads CASSLVTTGYEQYF. In nucleotides, the CDR3 is TGTGCCAGCAGCTTAGTCACGACAGGCTACGAGCAGTACTTC. The full variable domain, in which reference TRBV11-2 and TRBJ2-7 provide the parts outside the CDR3, is EAGVAQSPRYKIIEKRQSVAFWCNPISGHATLYWYQQILGQGPKLLIQFQNNGVVDDSQLPKDRFSAERLKGVDSTLKIQPAKLEDSAVYLCASSLVTTGYEQYFGPGTRLTVT.

This chain links TRBV7-9 with TRBJ1-1; the match to TRBD1 covers 7 bases. Trimming at V came to 4 bases and at J to 1 base, leaving 3 bases not matched to a gene. Germline V gene data show CDR1 as SEHNR and CDR2 as FQNEAQ (reference sequence). This CDR3 is 14 amino acids long. DNA of the CDR3: TGTGCCAGCAGCTGGGGGGACAGGAACACTGAAGCTTTCTTT. Encoded protein: CASSWGDRNTEAFF.

This CDR3 reads CASRIEGTGTYEQYF. CDR3 DNA: TGTGCCAGTAGAATCGAGGGGACAGGGACCTACGAGCAGTACTTC. V is TRBV19 and J is TRBJ2-7; 9 bases match TRBD1. CDR3 length: 15 amino acids. CDR1 is LNHDA and CDR2 is SQIVND in the germline V gene (reference sequence). V was pared by 6 bases and J by 2 bases, with 8 bases of the junction left unmatched. Combining the CDR3 with reference TRBV19 and TRBJ2-7 gives the whole variable domain DGGITQSPKYLFRKEGQNVTLSCEQNLNHDAMYWYRQDPGQGLRLIYYSQIVNDFQKGDIAEGYSVSREKKESFPLTVTSAQKNPTAFYLCASRIEGTGTYEQYFGPGTRLTVT.

The chain couples TRBV10-3 to TRBJ2-5, with 9 bases fitting TRBD2. With 4 bases clipped from V and 5 bases from J, the junction kept 5 bases outside the gene matches. CDR3 size: 14 residues. CDR1 and CDR2 (germline): ENHRY, SYGVKD. CDR3 bases: TGTGCCATCAGTGCGAGCGGGAGGAGGGAGACCCAGTACTTC. Its translation: CAISASGRRETQYF.

This clone has only a few counts. This chain links TRBV29-1 with TRBJ1-2, with a tentative D call TRBD1 (6 bases). The CDR3 extends over 11 amino acids. Trimming took 3 bases from V and 4 from J, leaving 6 bases between them. Germline V CDR1 and CDR2: SQVTM, ANQGSEA. The CDR3 region is CSVDRGYGYTF. The CDR3 DNA reads TGCAGCGTTGACAGGGGCTATGGCTACACCTTC. The whole variable domain, remainder taken from reference TRBV29-1 and TRBJ1-2, is SAVISQKPSRDICQRGTSLTIQCQVDSQVTMMFWYRQQPGQSLTLIATANQGSEATYESGFVIDKFPISRPNLTFSTLTVSNMSPEDSSIYLCSVDRGYGYTFGSGTRLTVV.

The rearrangement joins TRBV10-3 to TRBJ2-5, with a weak D call TRBD1 (5 bases). CDR1 is ENHRY and CDR2 is SYGVKD in the germline V gene. V gave up 4 bases and J gave up 5 bases, with 11 bases separating them. The CDR3 loop spans 13 amino acids. CDR3 in DNA: TGTGCCATCAGTGTGGCAGGGCGGGAGACCCAGTACTTC. Its translation: CAISVAGRETQYF.

DNA of the CDR3: TGTGCCAGAGGAGGACAGGGTGTTGTGAAGCCCCAGCATTTT. Amino acids: CARGGQGVVKPQHF. This chain links TRBV6-4 with TRBJ1-5, with 8 bases that match TRBD1. Germline-derived CDR1 and CDR2 are MRHNA and SNTAGT. The CDR3 extends over 14 amino acids. The trim removed 9 bases at V and 8 bases at J, leaving 12 bases unmatched.

The V and J genes are TRBV9 and TRBJ2-3, with TRBD2 identical over 7 bases. Unmatched junction bases numbered 16, after V lost 4 bases and J lost 2 bases. The CDR3 spans 18 residues. The germline gives CDR1 SGDLS, CDR2 YYNGEE. CDR3 sequence: CASSPTAGVNLFTDTQYF. CDR3 nucleotide sequence: TGTGCCAGCAGCCCCACCGCGGGGGTCAACCTCTTCACAGATACGCAGTATTTT.

This rearrangement joins TRBV11-2 to TRBJ2-5; TRBD1 is a possible D gene (7 bases). CDR3 length: 13 residues. Trimming removed 6 bases from V and 5 bases from J, with 13 bases in between. The germline V gene has CDR1 SGHAT and CDR2 FQNNGV. The CDR3 reads CASRTGSGETQYF. DNA for the CDR3: TGTGCCAGCAGGACAGGGAGCGGGGAGACCCAGTACTTC.

V gene TRBV9 combines with J gene TRBJ2-1; 10 bases align to TRBD1. CDR3 length: 15 residues. Germline V CDR1 and CDR2: SGDLS, YYNGEE. The V gene end was trimmed by 0 bases and the J gene end by 8 bases; junction bases not matched to a gene: 5. The CDR3 here is CASSVGQGAWDEQFF. In nucleotides, the CDR3 is TGTGCCAGCAGCGTAGGACAGGGGGCATGGGATGAGCAGTTCTTC.

Regarding this clone: This same CDR3 is encoded by further DNA sequences in the sample. This rearrangement joins TRBV2 to TRBJ2-1; 16 nucleotides line up with TRBD2. This CDR3 comprises 19 residues. CDR1 is SNHLY and CDR2 is FYNNEI in the germline V gene. J gave up 0 bases and V 6 bases, and 8 bases lay outside the gene matches. CDR3 sequence: CASSDLGLAGGPSYNEQFF. CDR3 sequence (DNA): TGTGCCAGCAGCGACCTGGGACTAGCGGGAGGGCCCTCCTACAATGAGCAGTTCTTC.

This rearrangement joins TRBV2 to TRBJ2-5; 8 bases align to TRBD2. The CDR3 covers 17 residues. Germline V gene lookup returns CDR1 SNHLY and CDR2 FYNNEI. V lost 3 bases to trimming and J lost 3 bases; unmatched junction nucleotides: 12. DNA of the CDR3: TGTGCCAGCAGTGAGAAATGGGGGGCGGGAGGTGAAGAGACCCAGTACTTC. Amino acid sequence: CASSEKWGAGGEETQYF.

V gene TRBV30 combines with J gene TRBJ2-7, with 7 nucleotides matching TRBD1. Trimming at V came to 5 bases and at J to 3 bases, leaving 7 bases not matched to a gene. Germline V CDR1 and CDR2: GTSNPN, SVGIG (reference sequence). The CDR3 sequence is 13 residues long. CDR3 nucleotide sequence: TGTGCCTGGGGCGACAGGGCTGTCTACGAGCAGTACTTC. It specifies CAWGDRAVYEQYF.

The V and J genes are TRBV4-2 and TRBJ2-5; D uncertain. V lost 1 base to trimming and J lost 2 bases, with 8 bases between them. The CDR3 runs 14 residues. Germline V gives CDR1 LGHNA, CDR2 YNFKEQ. CDR3 loop: CASSQGHSQETQYF. Written as DNA, the CDR3 is TGTGCCAGCAGCCAAGGTCACAGTCAAGAGACCCAGTACTTC.

The CDR3 is CATLLAGGPMETQYF. The DNA of the CDR3 is TGTGCCACCTTACTAGCGGGGGGGCCTATGGAGACCCAGTACTTC. The chain has TRBV2 and TRBJ2-5, with 13 bases fitting TRBD2. This CDR3 spans 15 amino acids. With V trimmed by 10 bases and J by 5 bases, 10 bases remained unmatched. The germline V gene has CDR1 SNHLY and CDR2 FYNNEI.